This TCR beta chain was sequenced in a study of shared clonotypes between healthy human individuals. Overall study context: Per-donor plates numbered three CD4 naive, three CD4 memory, two CD8 naive and one CD8 memory.

As concerns this clone: Its antigen remains unidentified.

Study-wide findings and caveats: Clonotypes that were shared across a handful of donors made up approximately 5% of naive CD4 clonotypes. Relative to clonotypes present in all four donors, those not shared had lower generation probabilities. Measured sharing among donors was expected to vary with sequencing depth.

The V end lost 0 bases, the J end lost 8 bases, and 8 bases lay between the germline ends. The CDR3 covers 12 residues. Germline-derived CDR1 and CDR2 are SGHDT and YYEEEE. Generated by immunoSEQ multiplex PCR, the TCRdb table keeps only in-frame clones and is missing some. This table holds a few hundred thousand clones, 60% to 70% found once. This TCR came from a man between 25 and 39 years old in good health. V is TRBV5-6 and J is TRBJ1-2; D gene uncertain. Sequences were obtained from memory CD4+ T cells sorted from blood. Subset denoted: CD45RA-negative fraction. As DNA, the CDR3 is TGTGCCAGCAGCTTGGTTGGGTTGGGCTACACCTTC. It encodes CASSLVGLGYTF. The full variable domain, completed using reference TRBV5-6 and TRBJ1-2, is DAGVTQSPTHLIKTRGQQVTLRCSPKSGHDTVSWYQQALGQGPQFIFQYYEEEERQRGNFPDRFSGHQFPNYSSELNVNALLLGDSALYLCASSLVGLGYTFGSGTRLTVV.